A selection of T cell receptor beta chains follows, all from one sample in a study of OX40 agonist ivuxolimab in advanced cancers. TCRdb's copy holds only in-frame clones and misses some; the assay was immunoSEQ multiplex PCR. The data hold 45,000 to 55,000 clones, with 80% to 90% observed a single time. This specimen consisted of CD4+ or CD8+ T cells sorted from blood, obtained in a trial of the OX40 agonist ivuxolimab. The source is an adult with an advanced solid tumor such as melanoma, head and neck, liver or kidney cancer. CDR3s leave out the opening cysteine and the closing phenylalanine or tryptophan.

TRBV28 ASSSTSGRQLGTQY
TRBV5-1 ASSPGSLGGEQY
TRBV10-3 AISDGTSGTDTQY
TRBV19 ASSWGYSNEQF
TRBV7-9 ASRDREITDTQY
TRBV7-9 ASSKGQGLNYEQY
TRBV7-2 ASSLSGIGEKLF
TRBV11-3 ASSRKNEQF
TRBV5-1 ASSLGPTGSKQPQH
TRBV7-5 VRSEGGLGETQY
TRBV5-6 ASSLGVAGQY
TRBV5-5 ASSPGTGVYSEAF
TRBV25-1 ASSSSGGNYGYT
TRBV5-1 ASSGLAGYNEQF
TRBV7-9 ASSPSESRDYETQY
TRBV7-9 ASSRGQGQRADTQY
TRBV5-1 ASSSYNEQF
TRBV28 ASSFAGNQPQH
TRBV28 ASSPGQGWTEAF
TRBV5-6 ASSQPGQNSYEQY
TRBV5-1 ASSLGRGTQY
TRBV27 ASSGQAGGHNEQF
TRBV5-6 ASSPRQGAFI